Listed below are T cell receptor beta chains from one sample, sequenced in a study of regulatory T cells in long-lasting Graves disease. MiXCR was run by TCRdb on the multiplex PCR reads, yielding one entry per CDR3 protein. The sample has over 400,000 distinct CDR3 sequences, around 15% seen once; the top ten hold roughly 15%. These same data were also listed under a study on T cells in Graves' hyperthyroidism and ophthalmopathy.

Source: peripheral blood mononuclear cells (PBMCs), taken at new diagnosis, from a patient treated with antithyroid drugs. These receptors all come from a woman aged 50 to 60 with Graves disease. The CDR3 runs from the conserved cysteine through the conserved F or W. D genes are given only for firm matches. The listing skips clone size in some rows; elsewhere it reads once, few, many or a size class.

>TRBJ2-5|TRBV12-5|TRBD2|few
CASGLGASGRFQTQYF
TGTGCTAGTGGTTTGGGTGCTAGCGGGAGGTTTCAGACCCAGTACTTC
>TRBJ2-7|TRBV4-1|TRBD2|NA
CASSQRTSGRVNPYEQYF
TGCGCCAGCAGCCAGAGGACTAGCGGGAGGGTCAACCCCTACGAGCAGTACTTC
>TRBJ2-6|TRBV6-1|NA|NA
CAYGANVLTF
TGTGCCTACGGGGCCAACGTCCTGACTTTC
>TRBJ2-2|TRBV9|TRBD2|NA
CASSVEGLAGTGELFF
TGTGCCAGCAGCGTAGAGGGACTAGCGGGCACCGGGGAGCTGTTTTTT
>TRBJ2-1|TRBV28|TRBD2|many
CASSLGVGRITYNEQFF
TGTGCCAGCAGTTTAGGGGTCGGGAGGATCACCTACAATGAGCAGTTCTTC
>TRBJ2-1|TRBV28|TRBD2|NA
CASSYSPFRSGSNSGSYNEQFF
TGTGCCAGCAGTTACTCCCCTTTTAGGAGCGGGAGTAATTCGGGCTCCTACAATGAGCAGTTCTTC
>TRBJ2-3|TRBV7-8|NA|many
CASRRTPGSWDTQYF
TGTGCCAGCAGGCGCACCCCGGGGTCTTGGGATACGCAGTATTTT
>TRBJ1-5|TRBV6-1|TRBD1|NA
CASSESGQGNQPQHF
TGTGCCAGCAGTGAATCCGGACAGGGGAATCAGCCCCAGCATTTT
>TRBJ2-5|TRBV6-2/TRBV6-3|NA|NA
CASSYSRNDRYQETQYF
TGTGCCAGCAGTTACTCGAGAAATGATAGGTACCAAGAGACCCAGTACTTC
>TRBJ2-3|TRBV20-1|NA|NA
CSAGGTDTQYF
TGCAGTGCTGGGGGGACAGATACGCAGTATTTT
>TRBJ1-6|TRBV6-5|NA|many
CASSYVPGTGRAYNSPLHF
TGTGCCAGCAGTTACGTGCCAGGGACGGGGAGGGCCTATAATTCACCCCTCCACTTT
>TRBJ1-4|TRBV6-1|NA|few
CASSEYRGATNEKLFF
TGTGCCAGCAGTGAATATAGGGGTGCAACTAATGAAAAACTGTTTTTT